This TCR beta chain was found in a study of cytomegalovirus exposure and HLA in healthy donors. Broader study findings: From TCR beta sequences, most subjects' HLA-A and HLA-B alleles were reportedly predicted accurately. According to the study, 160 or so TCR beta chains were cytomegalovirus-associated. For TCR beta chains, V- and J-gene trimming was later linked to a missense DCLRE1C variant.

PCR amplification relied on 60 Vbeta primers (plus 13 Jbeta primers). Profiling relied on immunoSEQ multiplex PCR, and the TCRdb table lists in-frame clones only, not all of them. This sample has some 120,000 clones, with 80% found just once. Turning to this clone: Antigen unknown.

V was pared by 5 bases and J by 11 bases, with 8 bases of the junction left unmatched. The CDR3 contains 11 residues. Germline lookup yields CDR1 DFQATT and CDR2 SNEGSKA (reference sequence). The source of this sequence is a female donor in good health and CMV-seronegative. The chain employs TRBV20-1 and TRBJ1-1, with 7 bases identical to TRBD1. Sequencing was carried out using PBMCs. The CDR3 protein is CSAVLQGRAFF. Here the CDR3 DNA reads TGCAGTGCTGTCCTACAGGGGCGCGCTTTCTTT.